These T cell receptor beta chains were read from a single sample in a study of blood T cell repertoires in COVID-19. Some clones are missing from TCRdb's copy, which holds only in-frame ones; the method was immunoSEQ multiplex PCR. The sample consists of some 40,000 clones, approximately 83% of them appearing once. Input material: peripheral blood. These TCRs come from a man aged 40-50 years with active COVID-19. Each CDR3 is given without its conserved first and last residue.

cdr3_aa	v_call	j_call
ASSKGPRQGSYEQY	TRBV21-1	TRBJ2-7
ASSSRNPNYGYT	TRBV7-9	TRBJ1-2
ASSLLSGRRNNEQF	TRBV5-1	TRBJ2-1
ASRLGQGAILGNQPQH	TRBV2	TRBJ1-5
ASREGGPNYGYT	TRBV5-4	TRBJ1-2
ASRGGDRALISLAGVSHNEQF	TRBV28	TRBJ2-1
ASSSYYRERDEQF	TRBV5-1	TRBJ2-1
ASSPPTGGTEAF	TRBV19	TRBJ1-1
ASSLGTGVYNEQF	TRBV27	TRBJ2-1
ASSVGAGGPVDTQY	TRBV9	TRBJ2-3
AIGGNSGANYNEQF	TRBV10-3	TRBJ2-1
AISDTVEQY	TRBV10-3	TRBJ2-7
ASSARQGLTSTDTQY	TRBV7-9	TRBJ2-3
ASSLLWTGDNEQF	TRBV5-1	TRBJ2-1
ASSFSGSLANVLT	TRBV28	TRBJ2-6
ASTRDRQETQY	TRBV6-5	TRBJ2-5
ASRPGPGGVGYT	TRBV19	TRBJ1-2
ASSLSPGEEKLF	TRBV5-1	TRBJ1-4
ASRVLAGGPSNEQF	TRBV27	TRBJ2-1
ASSPGGGYGYT	TRBV28	TRBJ1-2
ASGTVSNYGYT	TRBV28	TRBJ1-2
ASSVAPGSLQETQY	TRBV9	TRBJ2-5
ASRRPGDTQY	TRBV6-5	TRBJ2-3
AWSVRPGGGYT	TRBV30	TRBJ1-2
ASSSDRGRWAGPYEQY	TRBV27	TRBJ2-7
ASSVSGHLSYEQY	TRBV9	TRBJ2-7
ASSPPGRYNEQF	TRBV18	TRBJ2-1
SVVSSSYGYT	TRBV29-1	TRBJ1-2
ASSRRIGLAQNNEQF	TRBV5-1	TRBJ2-1
ASSQETINTGELF	TRBV4-1	TRBJ2-2
ASSYRGPTRYTQY	TRBV28	TRBJ2-3
ASSESASARATEKLF	TRBV6-1	TRBJ1-4
ATSREDSTQPQH	TRBV15	TRBJ1-5
ASSLAGRQGAKEQF	TRBV11-3	TRBJ2-1
ASHRGGGVGEQY	TRBV5-1	TRBJ2-7
ASSADGLAGGPRTDTQY	TRBV9	TRBJ2-3
ASSLGLSGSSTDTQY	TRBV13	TRBJ2-3
ASSYIERRATNEKLF	TRBV7-9	TRBJ1-4
ASSQQYGSRDTQY	TRBV9	TRBJ2-3
ASSFLVNGGRNEQF	TRBV7-9	TRBJ2-1